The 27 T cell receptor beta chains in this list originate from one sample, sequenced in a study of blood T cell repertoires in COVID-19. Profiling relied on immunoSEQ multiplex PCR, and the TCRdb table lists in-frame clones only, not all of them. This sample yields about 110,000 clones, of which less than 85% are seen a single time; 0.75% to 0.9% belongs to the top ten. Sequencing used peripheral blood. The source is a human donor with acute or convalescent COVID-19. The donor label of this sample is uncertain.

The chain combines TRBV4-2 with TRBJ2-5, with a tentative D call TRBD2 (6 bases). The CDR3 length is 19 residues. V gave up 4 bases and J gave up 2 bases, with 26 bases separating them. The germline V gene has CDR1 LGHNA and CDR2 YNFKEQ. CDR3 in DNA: TGTGCCAGCAGCCCAATCGGGGGTCGGTGGGGTGCCCCTCAAGAGACCCAGTACTTC. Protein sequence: CASSPIGGRWGAPQETQYF.

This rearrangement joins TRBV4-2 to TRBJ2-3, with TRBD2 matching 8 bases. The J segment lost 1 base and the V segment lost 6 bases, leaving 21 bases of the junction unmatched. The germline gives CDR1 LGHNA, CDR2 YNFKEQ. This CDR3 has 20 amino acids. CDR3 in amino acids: CASSPSKGPLTAGGTDTQYF. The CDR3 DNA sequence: TGTGCCAGCAGTCCAAGCAAGGGCCCTCTTACAGCGGGGGGCACAGATACGCAGTATTTT.

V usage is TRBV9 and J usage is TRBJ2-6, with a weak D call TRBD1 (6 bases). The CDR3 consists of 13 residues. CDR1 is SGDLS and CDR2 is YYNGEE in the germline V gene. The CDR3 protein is CASKGAGANVLTF. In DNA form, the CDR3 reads TGTGCATCAAAGGGGGCTGGGGCCAACGTCCTGACTTTC.

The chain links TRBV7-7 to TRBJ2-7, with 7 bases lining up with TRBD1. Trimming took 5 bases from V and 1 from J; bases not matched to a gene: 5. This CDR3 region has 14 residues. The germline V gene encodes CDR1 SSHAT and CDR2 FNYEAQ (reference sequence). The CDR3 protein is CASSPLTGSYEQYF. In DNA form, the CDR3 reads TGTGCCAGCAGCCCCTTGACAGGGTCCTACGAGCAGTACTTC.

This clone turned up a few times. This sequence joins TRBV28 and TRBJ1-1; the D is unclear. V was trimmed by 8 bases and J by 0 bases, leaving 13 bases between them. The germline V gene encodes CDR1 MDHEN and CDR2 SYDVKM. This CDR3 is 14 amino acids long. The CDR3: CASGRSRLNTEAFF. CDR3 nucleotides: TGTGCCAGCGGTAGAAGCCGTTTGAACACTGAAGCTTTCTTT.

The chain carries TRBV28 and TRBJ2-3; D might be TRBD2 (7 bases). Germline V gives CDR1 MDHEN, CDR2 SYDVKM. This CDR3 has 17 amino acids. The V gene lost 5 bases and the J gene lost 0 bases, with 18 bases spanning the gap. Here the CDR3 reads CASSPPGGGGSTDTQYF. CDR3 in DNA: TGTGCCAGCAGTCCCCCGGGGGGAGGGGGGAGCACAGATACGCAGTATTTT.

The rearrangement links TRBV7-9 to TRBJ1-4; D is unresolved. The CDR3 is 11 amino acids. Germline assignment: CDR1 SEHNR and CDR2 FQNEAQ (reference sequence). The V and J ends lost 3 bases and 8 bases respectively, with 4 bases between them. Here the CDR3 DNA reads TGTGCCAGCAGCTTTAGAGAAAAACTGTTTTTT. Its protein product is CASSFREKLFF.

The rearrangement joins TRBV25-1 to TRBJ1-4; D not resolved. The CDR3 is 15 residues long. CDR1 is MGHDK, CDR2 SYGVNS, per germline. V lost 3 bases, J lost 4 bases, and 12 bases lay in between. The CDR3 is CASSDPKGVNEKLFF. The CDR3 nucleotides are TGTGCCAGCAGTGACCCCAAAGGAGTTAATGAAAAACTGTTTTTT.

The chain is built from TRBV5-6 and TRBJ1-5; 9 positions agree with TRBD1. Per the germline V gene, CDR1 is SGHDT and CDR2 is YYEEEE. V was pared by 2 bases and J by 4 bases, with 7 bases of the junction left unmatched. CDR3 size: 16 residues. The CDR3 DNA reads TGTGCCAGCAGCTTAATGGGACAGGGTAAAAATCAGCCCCAGCATTTT. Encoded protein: CASSLMGQGKNQPQHF.

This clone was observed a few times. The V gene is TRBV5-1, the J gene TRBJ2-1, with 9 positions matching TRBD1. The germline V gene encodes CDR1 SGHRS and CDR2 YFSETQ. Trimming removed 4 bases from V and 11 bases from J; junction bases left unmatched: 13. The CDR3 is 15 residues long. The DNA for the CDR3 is TGCGCCAGCAGCAAGGAAGGGGGGACAGGGATCAAGCAGTTCTTC. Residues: CASSKEGGTGIKQFF.

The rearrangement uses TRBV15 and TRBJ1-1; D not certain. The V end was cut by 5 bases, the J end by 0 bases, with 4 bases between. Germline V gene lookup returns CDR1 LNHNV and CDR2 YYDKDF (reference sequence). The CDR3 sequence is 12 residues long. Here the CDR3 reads CATSEMNTEAFF. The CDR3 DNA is TGTGCCACCAGCGAGATGAACACTGAAGCTTTCTTT.

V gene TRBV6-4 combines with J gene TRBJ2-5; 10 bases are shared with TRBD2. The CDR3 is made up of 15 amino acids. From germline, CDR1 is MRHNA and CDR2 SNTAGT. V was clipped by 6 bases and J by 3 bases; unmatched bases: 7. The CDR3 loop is CASRAGLAEEETQYF. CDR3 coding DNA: TGTGCCAGCAGGGCCGGACTAGCGGAAGAAGAGACCCAGTACTTC.

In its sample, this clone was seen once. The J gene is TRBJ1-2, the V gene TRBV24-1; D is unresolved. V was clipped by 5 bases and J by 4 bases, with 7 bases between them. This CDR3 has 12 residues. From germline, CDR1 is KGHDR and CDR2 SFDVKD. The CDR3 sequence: CATSVNGYGYTF. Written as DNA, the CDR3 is TGTGCCACCAGTGTGAACGGCTATGGCTACACCTTC.

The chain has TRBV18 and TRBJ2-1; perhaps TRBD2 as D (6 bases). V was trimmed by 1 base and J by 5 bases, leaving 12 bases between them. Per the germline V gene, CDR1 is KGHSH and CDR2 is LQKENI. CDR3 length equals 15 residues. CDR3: CASSPHRGENNEQFF. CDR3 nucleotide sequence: TGTGCCAGCTCACCACATCGCGGGGAGAACAATGAGCAGTTCTTC.

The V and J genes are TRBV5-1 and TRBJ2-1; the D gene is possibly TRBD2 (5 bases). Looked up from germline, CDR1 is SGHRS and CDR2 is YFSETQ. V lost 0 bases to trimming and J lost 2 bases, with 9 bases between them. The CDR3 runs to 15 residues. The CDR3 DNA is TGCGCCAGCAGCTTGGGCCCCGGGACCTACAATGAGCAGTTCTTC. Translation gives CASSLGPGTYNEQFF.

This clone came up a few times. CDR3 nucleotide sequence: TGTGCCTGGAGTGTACCCCCGCGACAGGGACTCTTAGGTGGCTACACCTTC. It translates to CAWSVPPRQGLLGGYTF. The V gene is TRBV30, the J gene TRBJ1-2; 7 bases align to TRBD1. Unmatched junction bases numbered 17, after V lost 0 bases and J lost 7 bases. The CDR3 consists of 17 residues. Germline lookup yields CDR1 GTSNPN and CDR2 SVGIG (reference sequence). The variable domain in full, completed from reference TRBV30 and TRBJ1-2, reads SQTIHQWPATLVQPVGSPLSLECTVEGTSNPNLYWYRQAAGRGLQLLFYSVGIGQISSEVPQNLSASRPQDRQFILSSKKLLLSDSGFYLCAWSVPPRQGLLGGYTFGSGTRLTVV.

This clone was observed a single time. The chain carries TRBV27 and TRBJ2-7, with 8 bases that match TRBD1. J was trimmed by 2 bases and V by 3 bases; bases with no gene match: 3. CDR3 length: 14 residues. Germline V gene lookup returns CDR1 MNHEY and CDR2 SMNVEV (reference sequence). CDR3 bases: TGTGCCAGCAGTTTGGCAGGGGGCCCCTACGAGCAGTACTTC. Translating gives CASSLAGGPYEQYF.

Here the CDR3 DNA reads TGTGCCAGCAGCGTCTCACCGACTAGCGGGGCGTTCACCGGGGAGCTGTTTTTT. Translating it yields CASSVSPTSGAFTGELFF. This sequence joins TRBV9 and TRBJ2-2, with 11 bases fitting TRBD2. Germline CDR1 SGDLS, CDR2 YYNGEE. The CDR3 runs 18 residues. J gave up 4 bases and V 2 bases, and 10 bases lay outside the gene matches.

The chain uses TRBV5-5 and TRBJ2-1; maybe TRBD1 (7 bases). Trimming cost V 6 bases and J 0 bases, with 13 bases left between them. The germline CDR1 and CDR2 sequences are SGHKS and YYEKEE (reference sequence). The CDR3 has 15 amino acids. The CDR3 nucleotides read TGTGCCAGCACCCACAGGGGAGGCTCCTACAATGAGCAGTTCTTC. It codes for CASTHRGGSYNEQFF.

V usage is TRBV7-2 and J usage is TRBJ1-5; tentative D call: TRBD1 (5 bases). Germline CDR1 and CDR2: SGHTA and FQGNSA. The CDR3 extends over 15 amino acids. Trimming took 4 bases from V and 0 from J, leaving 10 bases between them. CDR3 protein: CASSSTQGSNQPQHF. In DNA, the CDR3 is TGTGCCAGCAGCTCGACGCAGGGTAGCAATCAGCCCCAGCATTTT.

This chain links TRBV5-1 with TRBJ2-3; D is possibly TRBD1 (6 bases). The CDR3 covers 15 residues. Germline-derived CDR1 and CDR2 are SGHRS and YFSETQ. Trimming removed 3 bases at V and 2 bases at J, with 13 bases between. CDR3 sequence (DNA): TGCGCCAGCAGCTACGGACAGATCGACACAGATACGCAGTATTTT. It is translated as CASSYGQIDTDTQYF. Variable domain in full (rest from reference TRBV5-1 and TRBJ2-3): KAGVTQTPRYLIKTRGQQVTLSCSPISGHRSVSWYQQTPGQGLQFLFEYFSETQRNKGNFPGRFSGRQFSNSRSEMNVSTLELGDSALYLCASSYGQIDTDTQYFGPGTRLTVL.

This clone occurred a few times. The CDR3 is CASSMRSGELFF. In nucleotides, the CDR3 is TGTGCCAGTAGTATGAGGAGCGGGGAGCTGTTTTTT. The gene calls are TRBV19 and TRBJ2-2; D remains ambiguous. CDR1 LNHDA and CDR2 SQIVND come from the germline V gene (reference sequence). The V and J ends lost 3 bases and 7 bases respectively, with 6 bases between them. This CDR3 comprises 12 residues. The variable domain in full, completed from reference TRBV19 and TRBJ2-2, reads DGGITQSPKYLFRKEGQNVTLSCEQNLNHDAMYWYRQDPGQGLRLIYYSQIVNDFQKGDIAEGYSVSREKKESFPLTVTSAQKNPTAFYLCASSMRSGELFFGEGSRLTVL.

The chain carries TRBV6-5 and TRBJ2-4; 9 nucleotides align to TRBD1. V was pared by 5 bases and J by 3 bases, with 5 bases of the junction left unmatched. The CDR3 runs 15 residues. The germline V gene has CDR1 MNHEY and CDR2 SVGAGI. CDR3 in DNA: TGTGCCAGCAGTAGGACAGGGGTAGGCAAAAACATTCAGTACTTC. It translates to CASSRTGVGKNIQYF.

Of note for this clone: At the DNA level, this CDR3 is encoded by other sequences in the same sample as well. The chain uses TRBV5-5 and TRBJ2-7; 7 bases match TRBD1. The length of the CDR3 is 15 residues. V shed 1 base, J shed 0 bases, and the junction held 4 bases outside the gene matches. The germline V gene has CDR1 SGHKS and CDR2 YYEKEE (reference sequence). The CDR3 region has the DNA TGTGCCAGCAGCTTGTGGGACAGAAGCTCCTACGAGCAGTACGTC. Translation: CASSLWDRSSYEQYV.

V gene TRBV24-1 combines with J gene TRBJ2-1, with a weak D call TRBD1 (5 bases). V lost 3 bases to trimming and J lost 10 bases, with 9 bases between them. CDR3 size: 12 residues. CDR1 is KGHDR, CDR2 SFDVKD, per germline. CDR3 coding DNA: TGTGCCACCAGTGATCACACAGGAGAGCAGTTCTTC. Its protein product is CATSDHTGEQFF.

The CDR3 reads CASSSQGGSNQPQHF. The CDR3 nucleotides are TGTGCCAGCAGTTCCCAGGGGGGTAGCAATCAGCCCCAGCATTTT. This chain uses TRBV2 with TRBJ1-5; 7 bases match TRBD1. V shed 5 bases, J shed 0 bases, and the junction held 4 bases outside the gene matches. There are 15 residues in the CDR3. CDR1 SNHLY and CDR2 FYNNEI come from the germline V gene.

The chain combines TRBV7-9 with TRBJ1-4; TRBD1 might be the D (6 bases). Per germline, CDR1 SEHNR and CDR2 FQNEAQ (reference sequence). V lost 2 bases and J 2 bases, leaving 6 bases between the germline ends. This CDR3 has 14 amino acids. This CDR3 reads CASSLRGTNEKLFF. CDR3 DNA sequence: TGTGCCAGCAGCTTAAGGGGGACTAATGAAAAACTGTTTTTT.